This is a list of T cell receptor beta chains from one sample in a study of control samples from healthy donors and cancer patients. Using immunoSEQ multiplex PCR, the repertoire was profiled, and TCRdb retains in-frame clones only, with some absent. The top ten hold under 9% of the sample, which has approximately 150,000 clones, about 89% seen once. Sequencing was carried out using blood. The source of these receptors is a man aged 18 to 35 in good health. Each CDR3 is given with its conserved first and last residue. The D gene is left open where the match is weak. Where a row states a size, it is once, few, many or the class of an expanded clone; other rows omit it.

j_call d_call clone_size v_call cdr3_nt cdr3_aa
TRBJ1-3 TRBD1 . TRBV5-6 TGTGCCAGCAGCTTGAAGGACAGGCCATTCTCTGGAAACACCATATATTTT CASSLKDRPFSGNTIYF
TRBJ2-1 . . TRBV10-3 TGTGCCATCAGTGAGGGAGGGACCTTAAAGGGGTACAATGAGCAGTTCTTC CAISEGGTLKGYNEQFF
TRBJ2-3 TRBD2 . TRBV5-1 TGCGCCAGCAGCTTGGTTCCTAGCGGGACTACAGATACGCAGTATTTT CASSLVPSGTTDTQYF
TRBJ1-1 TRBD1 . TRBV3-1/TRBV3-2 TGTGCCAGCAGCCAGCCTACAGGGGGCGCTTCCGGGAACACTGAAGCTTTCTTT CASSQPTGGASGNTEAFF
TRBJ2-6 . . TRBV7-9 TGTGCCAGCAGCCAGGACGTCTCTTCGTTCTCTGGGGCCAACGTCCTGACTTTC CASSQDVSSFSGANVLTF
TRBJ2-3 . few TRBV27 TGTGCCAGCAGTTGGCAGGGTTTCACAGATACGCAGTATTTT CASSWQGFTDTQYF
TRBJ1-4 . . TRBV3-1/TRBV3-2 TGTGCCAGCGGCACCGGGACAACGGGTGAAAAACTGTTTTTT CASGTGTTGEKLFF
TRBJ2-1 . . TRBV5-4 TGTGCCAGCAGCTCCCCGGGGGTACCCTACAATGAGCAGTTCTTC CASSSPGVPYNEQFF
TRBJ1-1 . . TRBV2 TGTGCCAGCAGTGAGTGGCAGGGTGAAACTGAAGCTTTCTTT CASSEWQGETEAFF
TRBJ2-7 . . TRBV19 TGTGCCAGTAGTACTAATCTCTGGGCTACCTACGAGCAGTACTTC CASSTNLWATYEQYF
TRBJ1-3 . . TRBV19 TGTGCCAGTAGTATGGCTGGAAACACCATATATTTT CASSMAGNTIYF
TRBJ1-6 . . TRBV3-1/TRBV3-2 TGTGCCAATTCCCCCGGGACCCCCTCATCACCCCTCCACTTT CANSPGTPSSPLHF
TRBJ2-7 . . TRBV5-1 TGCGCCAGCAGCCCCCAGACGGGGCTCTCCTACGAGCAGTACTTC CASSPQTGLSYEQYF
TRBJ2-1 . once TRBV6-1 TGTGCCAGCAGTGAAGCGCCAGGGGGGTGGTATGAGCAGTTCTTC CASSEAPGGWYEQFF
TRBJ1-5 . . TRBV7-2 TGTGCCAGCAGCCGGGATGGGCAGCCCCAGCATTTT CASSRDGQPQHF
TRBJ2-2 . . TRBV7-9 TGTGCCAGCAGCTTAGACAGGGATGGGTCCGGGGAGCTGTTTTTT CASSLDRDGSGELFF
TRBJ1-1 . once TRBV7-9 TGTGCCAGCAGCCCGGTGGACAGTCTGAACACTGAAGCTTTCTTT CASSPVDSLNTEAFF
TRBJ2-7 . . TRBV6-1 TGTGCCAGCAGTGAAGGAGGAGGGCGCGACGAGCAGTACTTC CASSEGGGRDEQYF
TRBJ2-3 TRBD2 . TRBV7-2 TGTGCCAGCAGCTTAGCGCTAGCGGGGGGGCAGTATTTT CASSLALAGGQYF
TRBJ2-1 . . TRBV11-2 TGTGCCGGCCGGGCCGACTCCTACAATGAGCAGTTCTTC CAGRADSYNEQFF
TRBJ1-1 . . TRBV6-5 TGTGCCAGCAAATTGGACACCATCGCTTCCACTGAAGCTTTCTTT CASKLDTIASTEAFF
TRBJ1-1 . . TRBV18 TGTGCCAGCTCCACCGGGGGGGACACTGAAGCTTTCTTT CASSTGGDTEAFF
TRBJ2-2 . . TRBV2 TGTGCCAGCAGTGACAGGGTCACCGGGGAGCTGTTTTTT CASSDRVTGELFF
TRBJ1-2 . . TRBV4-3 TGCGCCAGCAGCCTGTCAATGGGGGGTGGAGACTATGGCTACACCTTC CASSLSMGGGDYGYTF